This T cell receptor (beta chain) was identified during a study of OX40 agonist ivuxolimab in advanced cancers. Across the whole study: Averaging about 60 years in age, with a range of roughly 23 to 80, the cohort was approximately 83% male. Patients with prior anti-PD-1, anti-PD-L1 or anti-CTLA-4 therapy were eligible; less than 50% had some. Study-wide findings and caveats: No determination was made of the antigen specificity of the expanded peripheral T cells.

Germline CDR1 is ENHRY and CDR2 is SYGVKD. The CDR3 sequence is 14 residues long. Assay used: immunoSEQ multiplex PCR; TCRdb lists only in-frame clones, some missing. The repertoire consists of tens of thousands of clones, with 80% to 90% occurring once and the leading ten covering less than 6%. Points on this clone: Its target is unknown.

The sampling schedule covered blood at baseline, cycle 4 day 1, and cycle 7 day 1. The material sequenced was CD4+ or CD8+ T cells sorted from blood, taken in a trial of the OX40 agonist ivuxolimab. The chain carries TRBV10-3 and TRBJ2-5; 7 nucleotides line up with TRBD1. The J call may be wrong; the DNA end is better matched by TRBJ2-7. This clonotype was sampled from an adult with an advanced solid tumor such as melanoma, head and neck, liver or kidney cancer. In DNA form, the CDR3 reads TGTGCCATCAGTGAGGACAGGGTTTTGTACGAGCAGTACTTC. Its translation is CAISEDRVLYEQYF.